This is a list of T cell receptor beta chains from one sample in a study of T cell repertoires in cytomegalovirus infection. TCRdb re-derived calls from the reads in MiXCR, one entry per CDR3 protein. Among approximately 500,000 distinct CDR3 sequences listed, 16% were seen once. Sequenced material: CD8+ T cells from PBMCs. The origin of the receptors is a human donor in good health (CMV status not recorded). Some clones in this sample may be carry-over from other donors' samples. The CDR3 runs from the conserved cysteine through the conserved F or W. A D gene is named only where the DNA matches it firmly. Expanded clones get a size class; other rows say once, few or many, or leave the size out.

size | length | J | V | D | DNA | CDR3
many | 12 | TRBJ1-1 | TRBV6-6 | - | TGTGCCAGCGGAGAAGGGGGTACTGAAGCTTTCTTT | CASGEGGTEAFF
few | 11 | TRBJ2-7 | TRBV20-1 | TRBD2 | TGCGGGGGGGTCTCGAACAACGAGCAGTACTTC | CGGVSNNEQYF
many | 17 | TRBJ2-7 | TRBV5-4 | - | TGTGCCAGCAGCTTGGCCGTGGTGGGGCGCGGCTCCTACGAGCAGTACTTC | CASSLAVVGRGSYEQYF
- | 16 | TRBJ1-1 | TRBV6-6 | - | TGTGCCAGCAGTGACCTTCCTTGGGAGGGAGACACTGAAGCTTTCTTT | CASSDLPWEGDTEAFF
many | 15 | TRBJ1-2 | TRBV7-8 | - | TGTGCCAGCAGCTTTCCATCCACAGGGCCCTATGGCTACACCTTC | CASSFPSTGPYGYTF
few | 17 | TRBJ2-5 | TRBV5-1 | TRBD2 | TGCGCCAGCAGCTTCCGACTAGCGGGAGGCGTCCAAGAGACCCAGTACTTC | CASSFRLAGGVQETQYF
many | 14 | TRBJ1-3 | TRBV7-3 | - | TGTGCCAGCAGCCTGTCCGGGACGACGGACACCATATATTTT | CASSLSGTTDTIYF
many | 16 | TRBJ2-1 | TRBV6-5 | - | TGTGCCAGCAGTCATTCGCGGACTCATTCCTACAATGAGCAGTTCTTC | CASSHSRTHSYNEQFF
many | 15 | TRBJ1-1 | TRBV7-6 | TRBD1 | TGTGCCAGCAGCTCCGGGACAGGGCGGAACACTGAAGCTTTCTTT | CASSSGTGRNTEAFF
many | 19 | TRBJ2-1 | TRBV7-6 | - | TGTGCCAGCAGCTTAAACTCCTTGGCCCTCTCTTACTCCTACAATGAGCAGTTCTTC | CASSLNSLALSYSYNEQFF
- | 15 | TRBJ2-7 | TRBV5-5 | - | TGTGCCAGCAGCTTGAATGAGGTTTTCGTCTACGAGCAGTACTTC | CASSLNEVFVYEQYF
- | 14 | TRBJ2-1 | TRBV20-1 | - | TGCAGTGCTGGGGCTTTGGACCCCTACAATGAGCAGTTCTTC | CSAGALDPYNEQFF
many | 16 | TRBJ2-2 | TRBV7-9 | TRBD1 | TGTGCCAGCAGCTTAAAAGCGGGACAGGGAGCCGGGGAGCTGTTTTTT | CASSLKAGQGAGELFF
many | 15 | TRBJ2-6 | TRBV11-2 | - | TGTGCCAGCAGCTTAATGTACTCTGGGGCCAACGTCCTGACTTTC | CASSLMYSGANVLTF
few | 12 | TRBJ2-3 | TRBV29-1 | - | TGCAGCGTTGAGACTAATGCAGATACGCAGTATTTT | CSVETNADTQYF
many | 13 | TRBJ2-1 | TRBV7-6 | - | TGTGCCAGCAGCGCCAGGACTCTCAATGAGCAGTTCTTC | CASSARTLNEQFF
many | 17 | TRBJ1-1 | TRBV7-9 | TRBD1 | TGTGCCAGCAGCCCTCGGGACAGGAAAGGTACAGAAACTGAAGCTTTCTTT | CASSPRDRKGTETEAFF
few | 14 | TRBJ2-7 | TRBV20-1 | TRBD2 | TGCAGTGCAGTCAAATTAGCGGGTGTCTACGAGCAGTACTTC | CSAVKLAGVYEQYF
- | 17 | TRBJ2-5 | TRBV20-1 | TRBD2 | TGCAGTGCAGAAACGGGACTAGCGGAGGAAATATGGGAGACCCAGTACTTC | CSAETGLAEEIWETQYF
many | 16 | TRBJ1-5 | TRBV12-3/TRBV12-4 | - | TGTGCCAGCAGTCCATTGGACGGGGATAGCAATCAGCCCCAGCATTTT | CASSPLDGDSNQPQHF
- | 13 | TRBJ2-7 | TRBV28 | - | TGTGCCAGCAGTTTATTCCCTCAGGGCTTCCAGTACTTC | CASSLFPQGFQYF
many | 13 | TRBJ2-7 | TRBV7-8 | - | TGTGCCAGCAGCTGGGACACCCCTGGCGACGAGCACTTC | CASSWDTPGDEHF